The 32 T cell receptor beta chains listed next were all sequenced from one sample in a study of cytomegalovirus exposure and HLA in healthy donors. Primers for the PCR totalled 60 Vbeta and 13 Jbeta. Libraries were prepared by immunoSEQ multiplex PCR; TCRdb keeps only in-frame clonotypes and omits some of them. The sample gives about 180,000 clones, 82% of which show up once; over 1.5% is in the top ten. The material sequenced was PBMCs. The origin of the receptors is a man aged 35 to 55 in good health and CMV-seronegative.

The CDR3 nucleotides are TGTGCCAGCAGTCCCCAGACAGCGTCGAACACTGAAGCTTTCTTT. Amino acids: CASSPQTASNTEAFF. V and J are TRBV28 and TRBJ1-1; D might be TRBD1 (5 bases). Germline assignment: CDR1 MDHEN and CDR2 SYDVKM. V shed 5 bases and J shed 1 base, with 14 bases lying between them. The CDR3 extends over 15 amino acids.

This clone has more than one count but fewer than ten. The chain has TRBV11-1 and TRBJ2-7, with D possibly matching TRBD2 (6 bases). Per germline, CDR1 SGHAT and CDR2 FQDESV (reference sequence). V was pared by 4 bases and J by 2 bases, with 12 bases between. This CDR3 spans 14 amino acids. The CDR3: CASSYRDLAYEQYF. CDR3 nucleotides: TGTGCCAGCAGCTACCGGGACTTAGCCTACGAGCAGTACTTC. The full variable domain, in which reference TRBV11-1 and TRBJ2-7 provide the parts outside the CDR3, is EAEVAQSPRYKITEKSQAVAFWCDPISGHATLYWYRQILGQGPELLVQFQDESVVDDSQLPKDRFSAERLKGVDSTLKIQPAELGDSAMYLCASSYRDLAYEQYFGPGTRLTVT.

The genes are TRBV9 and TRBJ2-6, with TRBD1 matching 7 bases. Germline CDR1 and CDR2: SGDLS and YYNGEE. This CDR3 has 15 residues. Losses at the gene ends were 3 bases for V and 2 bases for J; bases not matched to a gene: 2. As DNA, the CDR3 is TGTGCCAGCAGCGCCCAGGGGGCTGGGGCCAACGTCCTGACTTTC. This sequence encodes CASSAQGAGANVLTF.

The chain recombines TRBV5-6 with TRBJ1-2; D gene unclear. The CDR3 totals 15 residues. Germline CDR1 is SGHDT and CDR2 is YYEEEE. Between the trimmed V and J ends, which lost 0 bases and 4 bases, there was a span of 13 bases. Written as DNA, the CDR3 is TGTGCCAGCAGCTTGGGGCCACAGCCTACCTATGGCTACACCTTC. It encodes CASSLGPQPTYGYTF. Based on the CDR3 plus reference TRBV5-6 and TRBJ1-2, the full variable domain is DAGVTQSPTHLIKTRGQQVTLRCSPKSGHDTVSWYQQALGQGPQFIFQYYEEEERQRGNFPDRFSGHQFPNYSSELNVNALLLGDSALYLCASSLGPQPTYGYTFGSGTRLTVV.

This clone was observed a few times. The chain uses TRBV5-1 and TRBJ2-3, with TRBD2 as a possible D gene (5 bases). Trimming took off 3 bases at V and 0 bases at J, with 11 bases between the two ends. CDR1 and CDR2 from the germline V gene are SGHRS and YFSETQ. This CDR3 region has 15 residues. The CDR3 protein is CASSYSAPSTDTQYF. The CDR3 bases are TGCGCCAGCAGCTATAGCGCCCCTAGCACAGATACGCAGTATTTT.

The chain carries TRBV5-1 and TRBJ2-7, with TRBD2 as a possible D gene (5 bases). V was cut by 3 bases and J by 6 bases, with 16 bases left in between. This CDR3 has 14 residues. CDR1 is SGHRS, CDR2 YFSETQ, per germline. This CDR3 reads CASSYTRGPGEQYF. The DNA of the CDR3 is TGCGCCAGCAGCTATACCAGAGGGCCCGGCGAGCAGTACTTC.

This rearrangement joins TRBV10-3 to TRBJ2-1; 12 bases fit TRBD2. In germline, CDR1 is ENHRY, CDR2 SYGVKD. V was pared by 7 bases and J by 4 bases, with 8 bases of the junction left unmatched. There are 16 residues in the CDR3. CDR3 in amino acids: CAITPTSGGNYNEQFF. Written as DNA, the CDR3 is TGTGCCATCACTCCTACTAGCGGGGGGAATTACAATGAGCAGTTCTTC.

V and J are TRBV9 and TRBJ1-1; 9 nucleotides agree with TRBD1. This CDR3 comprises 14 residues. Germline V gene sequence: CDR1 SGDLS, CDR2 YYNGEE. Unmatched junction bases numbered 7, after V lost 4 bases and J lost 6 bases. CDR3 protein: CASSPGTGMSEAFF. The CDR3 DNA is TGTGCCAGCAGCCCAGGGACAGGGATGTCTGAAGCTTTCTTT.

The chain has TRBV5-1 and TRBJ2-7; no reliable D call. The CDR3 consists of 14 residues. With 0 bases removed from V and 2 bases from J, the gap between germline ends came to 9 bases. Germline-derived CDR1 and CDR2 are SGHRS and YFSETQ. As DNA, the CDR3 is TGCGCCAGCAGCTTGGGTTCCAAAACCTACGAGCAGTACTTC. Its protein is CASSLGSKTYEQYF.

This chain uses TRBV5-1 with TRBJ1-4, with 8 bases aligning to TRBD1. The CDR3 is 15 residues long. Germline CDR1 is SGHRS and CDR2 is YFSETQ. V gave up 3 bases and J gave up 7 bases; unmatched junction bases: 8. CDR3 DNA sequence: TGCGCCAGCAGCTGGTCCGGGACAGGAGCTGAAAAACTGTTTTTT. Encoded protein: CASSWSGTGAEKLFF.

The V call is TRBV28, the J call TRBJ2-7; 8 bases fit TRBD1. The CDR3 consists of 14 residues. With 5 bases clipped from V and 2 bases from J, the junction kept 5 bases outside the gene matches. The germline gives CDR1 MDHEN, CDR2 SYDVKM. The CDR3 reads CASSAGTGPYEQYF. The CDR3 DNA reads TGTGCCAGCAGTGCCGGGACAGGACCCTACGAGCAGTACTTC.

V usage is TRBV29-1 and J usage is TRBJ2-5; D possibly corresponds to TRBD2 (5 bases). The CDR3 totals 15 residues. Germline CDR1 and CDR2: SQVTM and ANQGSEA. The V end lost 3 bases, the J end lost 2 bases, and 16 bases lay between the germline ends. The CDR3 bases are TGCAGCGTTGAGTCGGTGAGGGTAGAGCAAGAGACCCAGTACTTC. Translation: CSVESVRVEQETQYF.

The chain's CDR3 is CASRRTGGPEAFF. In DNA form, the CDR3 reads TGTGCCAGTAGAAGGACAGGGGGACCGGAAGCTTTCTTT. This chain joins TRBV19 and TRBJ1-1; 10 bases match TRBD1. V shed 6 bases, J shed 8 bases, and the junction held 6 bases outside the gene matches. This CDR3 is 13 amino acids long. Germline values: CDR1 LNHDA, CDR2 SQIVND (reference sequence).

The chain combines TRBV5-6 with TRBJ1-1; 9 bases line up with TRBD1. Trimming took 0 bases from V and 4 from J; bases not matched to a gene: 7. CDR1 is SGHDT and CDR2 is YYEEEE in the germline V gene. This CDR3 region has 16 residues. CDR3 sequence: CASSLDPTGGRTEAFF. DNA for the CDR3: TGTGCCAGCAGCTTGGACCCCACAGGGGGCCGCACTGAAGCTTTCTTT.

The chain links TRBV7-2 to TRBJ1-1, with TRBD1 matching 10 bases. The length of the CDR3 is 15 residues. Per germline, CDR1 SGHTA and CDR2 FQGNSA. The ends lost 5 bases at V and 0 bases at J; junction bases unmatched: 3. In DNA, the CDR3 is TGTGCCAGCAGCGACAGGGGGCAGATGAACACTGAAGCTTTCTTT. Its translation: CASSDRGQMNTEAFF.

The J gene is TRBJ1-3, the V gene TRBV29-1; tentative D call: TRBD1 (5 bases). CDR3 length equals 13 residues. With 2 bases removed from V and 4 bases from J, the gap between germline ends came to 9 bases. Germline values: CDR1 SQVTM, CDR2 ANQGSEA. The CDR3 sequence is CSVELGGGNTIYF. CDR3 nucleotides: TGCAGCGTTGAATTGGGGGGAGGAAACACCATATATTTT.

The chain links TRBV11-3 to TRBJ1-4; D uncertain. V was cut by 4 bases and J by 7 bases, with 13 bases left in between. The CDR3 is made up of 14 amino acids. The V gene's germline CDR1 is SGHNT and CDR2 YENEEA. The CDR3: CASSSRYPIEKLFF. CDR3 sequence (DNA): TGTGCCAGCAGCTCGCGTTACCCCATTGAAAAACTGTTTTTT.

The CDR3 loop reads CASSLSTGTGEEKLFF. CDR3 DNA: TGTGCCAGCAGTTTGAGTACCGGGACAGGGGAAGAAAAACTGTTTTTT. The chain uses TRBV28 and TRBJ1-4, with TRBD1 identical over 10 bases. Germline assignment: CDR1 MDHEN and CDR2 SYDVKM. V was clipped by 3 bases and J by 8 bases; unmatched bases: 9. There are 16 residues in the CDR3.

This chain connects TRBV15 to TRBJ2-1, with a weak D call TRBD2 (6 bases). The CDR3 consists of 14 residues. Germline V gene data show CDR1 as LNHNV and CDR2 as YYDKDF (reference sequence). V lost 5 bases, J lost 2 bases, and 10 bases lay in between. CDR3 residues: CATSVGRTYNEQFF. CDR3 sequence (DNA): TGTGCCACCAGCGTCGGGAGAACCTACAATGAGCAGTTCTTC.

This chain uses TRBV7-2 with TRBJ1-6; D not resolved. The CDR3 length is 12 residues. From germline, CDR1 is SGHTA and CDR2 FQGNSA. Trimming shortened V by 6 bases and J by 9 bases, and 9 bases separated the two germline ends. DNA of the CDR3: TGTGCCAGCAGAATGACAAGTTCACCCCTCCACTTT. Protein product: CASRMTSSPLHF.

The J gene is TRBJ2-1, the V gene TRBV2, with TRBD1 matching over 7 bases. V lost 5 bases and J lost 3; bases outside the gene matches: 7. CDR1 is SNHLY and CDR2 is FYNNEI in the germline V gene. This CDR3 is built from 15 residues. The CDR3 loop is CASSLQGQIYNEQFF. In DNA, the CDR3 is TGTGCCAGCAGTCTTCAGGGACAGATCTACAATGAGCAGTTCTTC.

The V and J genes are TRBV7-9 and TRBJ2-3, with 13 nucleotides matching TRBD2. Germline-derived CDR1 and CDR2 are SEHNR and FQNEAQ (reference sequence). This CDR3 contains 18 residues. Trimming at V came to 2 bases and at J to 2 bases, leaving 7 bases not matched to a gene. This chain's CDR3 is CASSLSRTSGGLTDTQYF. CDR3 DNA: TGTGCCAGCAGCTTATCACGGACTAGCGGGGGACTCACAGATACGCAGTATTTT.

As regards this clone: A junction boundary mismatches the germline segment, possibly from a read error. CDR3 sequence: CASSNGQDDNEQFF. Here the CDR3 DNA reads TGTGCTAGCAGCAACGGACAGGACGACAATGAGCAGTTCTTC. This chain links TRBV7-7 with TRBJ2-1; 7 positions match TRBD1. There are 14 residues in the CDR3. Germline lookup yields CDR1 SSHAT and CDR2 FNYEAQ (reference sequence). The full variable domain, rest sourced from reference TRBV7-7 and TRBJ2-1, is GAGVSQSPRYKVTKRGQDVTLRCDPISSHATLYWYQQALGQGPEFLTYFNYEAQPDKSGLPSDRFSAERPEGSISTLTIQRTEQRDSAMYRCASSNGQDDNEQFFGPGTRLTVL.

The chain combines TRBV1 with TRBJ2-1; TRBD2, the table's D call, was not compared with the DNA. TRBV1 is deemed a pseudogene. The CDR3 contains 16 residues. CDR3 sequence: CTSSLVLAGKDNEQFF. CDR3 bases: TGCACCAGCAGCTTGGTCCTAGCGGGGAAAGACAATGAGCAGTTCTTC.

This clone has only one observation. The chain uses TRBV5-1 and TRBJ2-7, with D maybe TRBD1 (5 bases). Germline CDR1 is SGHRS and CDR2 is YFSETQ. V was shortened by 2 bases and J by 8 bases, with 8 bases between the two germline ends. CDR3 length: 11 amino acids. The CDR3: CASSLDRQQYF. The CDR3 region has the DNA TGCGCCAGCAGCTTAGACAGACAGCAGTACTTC.

This rearrangement joins TRBV18 to TRBJ1-4; D might be TRBD1 (5 bases). The CDR3 is 13 amino acids. The germline V and J ends were trimmed by 4 bases and 4 bases, with 7 bases remaining between them. Germline values: CDR1 KGHSH, CDR2 LQKENI. DNA for the CDR3: TGTGCCAGCTCACACAGGCATAATGAAAAACTGTTTTTT. Residues: CASSHRHNEKLFF.

The chain recombines TRBV6-6 with TRBJ2-3; D is uncertain. The germline V gene encodes CDR1 MNHNY and CDR2 SVGAGI (reference sequence). The CDR3 length is 15 residues. The V end lost 7 bases, the J end lost 0 bases, and 14 bases lay between the germline ends. CDR3: CASNRPSASTDTQYF. The CDR3 coding sequence is TGTGCCAGCAACAGACCCAGTGCTAGCACAGATACGCAGTATTTT.

The chain joins TRBV27 to TRBJ1-2; maybe TRBD1 (6 bases). The V gene lost 3 bases and the J gene lost 0 bases, with 11 bases spanning the gap. Germline V gives CDR1 MNHEY, CDR2 SMNVEV (reference sequence). This CDR3 is built from 15 residues. For the CDR3, the DNA is TGTGCCAGCAGTTTGTCAAGGACAGCTAACTATGGCTACACCTTC. Its protein product is CASSLSRTANYGYTF.

The CDR3 region is CASSRQFNQPQHF. The CDR3 bases are TGTGCCAGCAGTAGACAGTTCAATCAGCCCCAGCATTTT. The V call is TRBV2, the J call TRBJ1-5, with D perhaps TRBD1 (5 bases). Germline CDR1 is SNHLY and CDR2 is FYNNEI. CDR3 size: 13 residues. The V end was cut by 5 bases, the J end by 3 bases, with 8 bases between.

This chain links TRBV10-1 with TRBJ2-3; D gene uncertain. The CDR3 has 13 amino acids. Trimming cost V 0 bases and J 3 bases, with 4 bases left between them. The germline CDR1 and CDR2 sequences are WNHNN and SYGVQD (reference sequence). DNA of the CDR3: TGCGCCAGCAGTGAGTCTCCGACAGATACGCAGTATTTT. This codes for CASSESPTDTQYF.

The DNA for the CDR3 is TGTGCCAGCAGTTACTCGGGACTAGCGGGGGGGAGAGAGACCCAGTACTTC. Its protein is CASSYSGLAGGRETQYF. The genes are TRBV6-7 and TRBJ2-5, with 16 bases matching TRBD2. TRBV6-7 is marked as an open reading frame, function uncertain. This CDR3 is built from 17 residues. Unmatched junction bases numbered 2, after V lost 0 bases and J lost 4 bases.

This clone was counted only a few times. The chain employs TRBV28 and TRBJ1-1; 10 bases line up with TRBD1. The germline V gene encodes CDR1 MDHEN and CDR2 SYDVKM. CDR3 length: 15 amino acids. V shed 10 bases, J shed 2 bases, and the junction held 10 bases outside the gene matches. Here the CDR3 reads CAIVPRDRGNTEAFF. The CDR3 DNA is TGTGCCATCGTACCCCGGGACAGGGGAAACACTGAAGCTTTCTTT.